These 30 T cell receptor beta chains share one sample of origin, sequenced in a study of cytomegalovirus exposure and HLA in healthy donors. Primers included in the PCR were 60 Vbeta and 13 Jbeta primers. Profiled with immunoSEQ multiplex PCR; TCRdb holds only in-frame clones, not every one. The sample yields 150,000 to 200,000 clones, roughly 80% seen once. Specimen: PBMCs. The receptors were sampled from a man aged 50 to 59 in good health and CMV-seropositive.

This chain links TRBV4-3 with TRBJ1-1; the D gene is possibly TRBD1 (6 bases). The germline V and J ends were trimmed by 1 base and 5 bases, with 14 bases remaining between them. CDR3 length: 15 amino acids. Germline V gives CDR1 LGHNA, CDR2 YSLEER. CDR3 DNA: TGCGCCAGCAGCCAAGGAGTACAGGGTTGGACTGAAGCTTTCTTT. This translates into CASSQGVQGWTEAFF.

CDR3 sequence: CASSTGTGDFNQPQHF. CDR3 DNA: TGTGCCAGCAGCACTGGGACAGGGGACTTCAATCAGCCCCAGCATTTT. V usage is TRBV4-2 and J usage is TRBJ1-5, with 10 bases matching TRBD1. Germline assignment: CDR1 LGHNA and CDR2 YNFKEQ. The length of the CDR3 is 16 residues. Trimming took 5 bases from V and 3 from J; bases not matched to a gene: 7.

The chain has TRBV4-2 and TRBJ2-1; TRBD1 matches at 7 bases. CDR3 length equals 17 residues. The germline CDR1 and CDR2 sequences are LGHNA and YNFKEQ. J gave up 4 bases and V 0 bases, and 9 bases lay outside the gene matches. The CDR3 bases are TGTGCCAGCAGCCAAGAAGACGGACAGGTTACATACAATGAGCAGTTCTTC. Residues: CASSQEDGQVTYNEQFF.

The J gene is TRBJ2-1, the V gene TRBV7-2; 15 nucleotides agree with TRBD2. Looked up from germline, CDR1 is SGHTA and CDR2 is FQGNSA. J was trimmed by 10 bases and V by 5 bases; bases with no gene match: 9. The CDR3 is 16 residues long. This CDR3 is CASSTGLAGGPREQFF. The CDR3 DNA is TGTGCCAGCAGCACTGGACTAGCGGGGGGGCCCCGGGAGCAGTTCTTC.

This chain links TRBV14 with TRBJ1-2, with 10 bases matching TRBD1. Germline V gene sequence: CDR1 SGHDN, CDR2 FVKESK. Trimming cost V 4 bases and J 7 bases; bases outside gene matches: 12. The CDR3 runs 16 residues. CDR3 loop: CASSPTWDRGTVGYTF. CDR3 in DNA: TGTGCCAGCAGCCCAACTTGGGACAGGGGTACCGTTGGCTACACCTTC.

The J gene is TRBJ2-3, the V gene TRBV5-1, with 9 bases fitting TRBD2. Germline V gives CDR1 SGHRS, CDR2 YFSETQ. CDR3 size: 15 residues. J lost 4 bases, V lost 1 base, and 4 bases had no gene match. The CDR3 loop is CASSLMGLAADTQYF. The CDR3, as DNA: TGCGCCAGCAGCTTGATGGGACTAGCCGCAGATACGCAGTATTTT.

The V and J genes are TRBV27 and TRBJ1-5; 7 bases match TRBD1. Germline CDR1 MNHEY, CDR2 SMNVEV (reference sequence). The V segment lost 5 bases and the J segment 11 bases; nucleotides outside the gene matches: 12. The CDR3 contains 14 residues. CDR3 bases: TGTGCCAGCAGTCCAGGGACAGAAGACCTATCCCAGCATTTT. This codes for CASSPGTEDLSQHF.

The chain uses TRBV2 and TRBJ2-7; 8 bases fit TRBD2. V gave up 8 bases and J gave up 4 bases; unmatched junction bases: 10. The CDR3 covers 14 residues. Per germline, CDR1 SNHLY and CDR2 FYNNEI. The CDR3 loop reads CASEGGGSSYEQYF. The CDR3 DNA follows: TGTGCCAGCGAAGGCGGGGGGTCGTCTTACGAGCAGTACTTC.

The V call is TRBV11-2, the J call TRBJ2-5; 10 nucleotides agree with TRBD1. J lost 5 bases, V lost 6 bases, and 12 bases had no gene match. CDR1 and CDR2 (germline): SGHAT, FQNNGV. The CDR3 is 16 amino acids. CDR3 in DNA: TGTGCCAGCAGAGCCTTATTGGACAGGGGGAGGGAGACCCAGTACTTC. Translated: CASRALLDRGRETQYF.

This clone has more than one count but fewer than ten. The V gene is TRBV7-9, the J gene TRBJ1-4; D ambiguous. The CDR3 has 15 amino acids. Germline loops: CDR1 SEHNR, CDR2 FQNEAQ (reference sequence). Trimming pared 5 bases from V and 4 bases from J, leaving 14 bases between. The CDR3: CASSPNSGSNEKLFF. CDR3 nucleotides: TGTGCCAGCAGCCCTAATTCGGGGAGTAATGAAAAACTGTTTTTT.

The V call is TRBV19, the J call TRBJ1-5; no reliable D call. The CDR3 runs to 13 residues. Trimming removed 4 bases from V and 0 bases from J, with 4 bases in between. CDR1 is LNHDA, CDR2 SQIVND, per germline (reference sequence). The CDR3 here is CASSTVSNQPQHF. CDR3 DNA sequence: TGTGCCAGTAGTACAGTTAGCAATCAGCCCCAGCATTTT. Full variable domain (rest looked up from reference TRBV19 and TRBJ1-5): DGGITQSPKYLFRKEGQNVTLSCEQNLNHDAMYWYRQDPGQGLRLIYYSQIVNDFQKGDIAEGYSVSREKKESFPLTVTSAQKNPTAFYLCASSTVSNQPQHFGDGTRLSIL.

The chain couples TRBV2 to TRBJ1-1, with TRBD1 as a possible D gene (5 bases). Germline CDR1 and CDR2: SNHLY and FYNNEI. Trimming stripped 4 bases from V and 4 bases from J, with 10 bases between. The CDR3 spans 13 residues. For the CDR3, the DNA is TGTGCCAGCAGTGCCGGGGGGAGCACTGAAGCTTTCTTT. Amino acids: CASSAGGSTEAFF.

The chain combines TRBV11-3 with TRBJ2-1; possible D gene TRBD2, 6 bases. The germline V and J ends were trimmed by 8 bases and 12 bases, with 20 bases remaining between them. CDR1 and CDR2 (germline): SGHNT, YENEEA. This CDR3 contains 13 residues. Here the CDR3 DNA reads TGTGCCAGCTCCAGGAGGGGAGAGGTTCGGCAGTTCTTC. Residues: CASSRRGEVRQFF.

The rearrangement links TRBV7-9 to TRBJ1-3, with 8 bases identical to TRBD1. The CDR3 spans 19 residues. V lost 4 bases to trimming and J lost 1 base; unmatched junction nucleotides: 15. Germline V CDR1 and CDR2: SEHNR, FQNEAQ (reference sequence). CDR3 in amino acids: CASSSTSQRDRTSGNTIYF. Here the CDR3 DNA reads TGTGCCAGCAGCTCCACGAGCCAGAGGGACAGGACGTCTGGAAACACCATATATTTT.

Here the CDR3 reads CAISESMGAGELFF. The CDR3 DNA reads as TGTGCCATCAGTGAGTCAATGGGAGCCGGGGAGCTGTTTTTT. V is TRBV10-3 and J is TRBJ2-2; possibly TRBD2 for D (5 bases). Germline V gene data show CDR1 as ENHRY and CDR2 as SYGVKD. The length of the CDR3 is 14 residues. Trimming cost V 0 bases and J 6 bases, with 8 bases left between them.

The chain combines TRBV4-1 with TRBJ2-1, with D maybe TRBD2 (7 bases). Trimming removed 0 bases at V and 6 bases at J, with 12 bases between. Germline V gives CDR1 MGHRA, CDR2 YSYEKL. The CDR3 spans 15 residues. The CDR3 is CASSQDGGGVNEQFF. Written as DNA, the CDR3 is TGCGCCAGCAGCCAAGATGGAGGGGGGGTCAATGAGCAGTTCTTC.

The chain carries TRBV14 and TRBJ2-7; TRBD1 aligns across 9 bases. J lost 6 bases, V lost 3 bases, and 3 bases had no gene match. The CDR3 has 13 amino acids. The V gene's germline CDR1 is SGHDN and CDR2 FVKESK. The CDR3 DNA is TGTGCCAGCAGCCAGGGGACAGGGATCGAGCAGTACTTC. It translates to CASSQGTGIEQYF.

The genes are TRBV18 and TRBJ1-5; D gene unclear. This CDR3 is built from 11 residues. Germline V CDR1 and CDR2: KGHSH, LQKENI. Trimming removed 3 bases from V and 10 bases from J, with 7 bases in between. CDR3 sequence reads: CASSPPQPQHF. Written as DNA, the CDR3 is TGTGCCAGCTCACCCCCCCAACCCCAGCATTTT.

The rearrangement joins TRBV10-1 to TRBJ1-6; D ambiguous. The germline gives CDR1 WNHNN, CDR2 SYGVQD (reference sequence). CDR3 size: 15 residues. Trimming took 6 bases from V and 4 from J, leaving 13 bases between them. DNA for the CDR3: TGCGCCAGCAGCCTCTCCAGTATTTATAATTCACCCCTCCACTTT. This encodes CASSLSSIYNSPLHF.

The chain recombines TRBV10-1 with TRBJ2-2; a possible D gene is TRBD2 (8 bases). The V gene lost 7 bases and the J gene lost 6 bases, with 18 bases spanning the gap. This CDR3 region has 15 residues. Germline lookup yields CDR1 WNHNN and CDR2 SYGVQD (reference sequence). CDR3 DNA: TGCGCCAGCATACCGGGACTAGGGGGCTCCGGGGAGCTGTTTTTT. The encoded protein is CASIPGLGGSGELFF.

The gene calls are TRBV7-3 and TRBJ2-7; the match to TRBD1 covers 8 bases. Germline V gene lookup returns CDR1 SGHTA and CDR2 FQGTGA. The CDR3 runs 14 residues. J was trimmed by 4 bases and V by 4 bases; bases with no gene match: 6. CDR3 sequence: CASSSGTGKYEQYF. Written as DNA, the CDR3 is TGTGCCAGCAGCTCCGGGACAGGAAAGTACGAGCAGTACTTC.

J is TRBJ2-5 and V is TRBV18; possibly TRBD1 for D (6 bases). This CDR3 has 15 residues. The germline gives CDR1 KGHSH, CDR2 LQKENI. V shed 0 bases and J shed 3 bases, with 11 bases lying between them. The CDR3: CASSPPRGQEETQYF. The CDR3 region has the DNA TGTGCCAGCTCACCACCTCGGGGACAAGAAGAGACCCAGTACTTC.

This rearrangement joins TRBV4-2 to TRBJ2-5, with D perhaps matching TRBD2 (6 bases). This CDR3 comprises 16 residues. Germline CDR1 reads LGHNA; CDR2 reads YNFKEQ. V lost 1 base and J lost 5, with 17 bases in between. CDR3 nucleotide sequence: TGTGCCAGCAGCCAAGCGGAGCTAGGAGGGTTGGAGACCCAGTACTTC. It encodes CASSQAELGGLETQYF.

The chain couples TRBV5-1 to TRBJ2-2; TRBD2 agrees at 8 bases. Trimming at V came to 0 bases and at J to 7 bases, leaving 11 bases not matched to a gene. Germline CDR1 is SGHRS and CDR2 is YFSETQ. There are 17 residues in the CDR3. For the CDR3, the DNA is TGCGCCAGCAGCTTGGCGGGGTTAGCGGGGACCGTCGGGGAGCTGTTTTTT. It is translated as CASSLAGLAGTVGELFF.

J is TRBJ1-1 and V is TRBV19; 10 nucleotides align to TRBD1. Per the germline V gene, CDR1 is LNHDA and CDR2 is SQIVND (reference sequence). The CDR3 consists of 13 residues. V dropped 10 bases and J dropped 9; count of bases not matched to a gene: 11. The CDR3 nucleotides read TGTGCCACTAAACCGGGACAGGGGTTTCAAGCTTTCTTT. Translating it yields CATKPGQGFQAFF.

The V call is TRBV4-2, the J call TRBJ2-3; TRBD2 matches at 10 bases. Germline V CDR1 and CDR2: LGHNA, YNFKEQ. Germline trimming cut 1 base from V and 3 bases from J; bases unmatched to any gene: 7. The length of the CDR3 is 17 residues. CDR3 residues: CASSQGGSSGGTDTQYF. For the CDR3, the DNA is TGTGCCAGCAGCCAAGGCGGATCTAGCGGGGGAACAGATACGCAGTATTTT.

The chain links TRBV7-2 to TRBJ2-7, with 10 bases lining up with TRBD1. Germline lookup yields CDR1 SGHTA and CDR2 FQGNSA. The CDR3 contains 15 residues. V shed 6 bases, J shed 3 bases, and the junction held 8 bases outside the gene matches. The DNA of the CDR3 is TGTGCCAGCAGTCCACGGGACAGGGGAGTCTACGAGCAGTACTTC. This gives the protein CASSPRDRGVYEQYF.

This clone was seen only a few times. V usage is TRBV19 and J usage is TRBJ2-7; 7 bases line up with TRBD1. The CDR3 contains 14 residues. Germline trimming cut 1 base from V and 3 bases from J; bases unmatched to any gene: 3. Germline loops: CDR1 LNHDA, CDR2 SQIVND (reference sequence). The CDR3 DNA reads TGTGCCAGTAGTATAGCAGGGGACAGCTACGAGCAGTACTTC. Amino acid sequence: CASSIAGDSYEQYF. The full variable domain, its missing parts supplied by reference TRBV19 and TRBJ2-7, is DGGITQSPKYLFRKEGQNVTLSCEQNLNHDAMYWYRQDPGQGLRLIYYSQIVNDFQKGDIAEGYSVSREKKESFPLTVTSAQKNPTAFYLCASSIAGDSYEQYFGPGTRLTVT.

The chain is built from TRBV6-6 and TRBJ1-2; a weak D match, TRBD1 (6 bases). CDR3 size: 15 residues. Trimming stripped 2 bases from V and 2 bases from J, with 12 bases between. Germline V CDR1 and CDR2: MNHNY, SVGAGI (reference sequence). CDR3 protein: CASSYEGGRNYGYTF. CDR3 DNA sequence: TGTGCCAGCAGTTACGAGGGGGGGCGAAACTATGGCTACACCTTC.

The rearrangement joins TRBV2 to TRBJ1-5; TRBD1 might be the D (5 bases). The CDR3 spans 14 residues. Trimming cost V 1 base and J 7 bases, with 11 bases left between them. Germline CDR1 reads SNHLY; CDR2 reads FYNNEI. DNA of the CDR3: TGTGCCAGCAGTGAAGGGGGGGGTAGGCAGCCCCAGCATTTT. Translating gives CASSEGGGRQPQHF. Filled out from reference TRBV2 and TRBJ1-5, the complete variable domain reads EPEVTQTPSHQVTQMGQEVILRCVPISNHLYFYWYRQILGQKVEFLVSFYNNEISEKSEIFDDQFSVERPDGSNFTLKIRSTKLEDSAMYFCASSEGGGRQPQHFGDGTRLSIL.